Sequencing of this T cell receptor beta chain was carried out in a study of blood T cell repertoires in COVID-19. Looking at the study overall: The United States, Italy and Spain were the sources of the acute and convalescent COVID-19 samples. T cells, B-cell-depleted T cells, or PBMCs supplied cDNA or gDNA.

Clones were sequenced by immunoSEQ multiplex PCR, and TCRdb holds only the in-frame ones, with some missing. The data show about 200,000 clones, 88% seen once. Source material: peripheral blood. This TCR was recovered from a man aged 18 to 29 with active or convalescent COVID-19.

CDR3 bases: TGTGCCTGGAGCGACGAGACTAGCGGGAACCCTAGCACAGATACGCAGTATTTT. Its protein product is CAWSDETSGNPSTDTQYF. The V and J genes are TRBV30 and TRBJ2-3, with TRBD2 matching 11 bases. V dropped 3 bases and J dropped 0; count of bases not matched to a gene: 11. The CDR3 spans 18 residues. Looked up from germline, CDR1 is GTSNPN and CDR2 is SVGIG (reference sequence).